These T cell receptor beta chains were read from a single sample in a study of T cell changes during pregnancy in multiple sclerosis. This table comes from immunoSEQ multiplex PCR, and its TCRdb copy is limited to in-frame clones, with some not included. The table lists roughly 93,000 clones, over 80% of them singletons. The sequenced sample was peripheral blood, obtained after pregnancy. These TCRs come from a female donor with multiple sclerosis, enrolled in a pregnancy study. The CDR3 runs from the conserved cysteine through the conserved F or W. D genes are given only for firm matches. The size entry is marked missing in some rows and otherwise reads once, few, many or a size class.

>TRBV30|TRBJ2-7|TRBD1|once
CAWSATGTGGARQYF
TGTGCCTGGAGCGCAACCGGGACAGGGGGCGCGCGGCAGTACTTC
>TRBV30|TRBJ2-5|TRBD1|NA
CAWSTGKETQYF
TGTGCCTGGTCGACAGGGAAAGAGACCCAGTACTTC
>TRBV9|TRBJ2-1|TRBD2|NA
CASSPGGEGYNEQFF
TGTGCCAGCAGCCCGGGAGGGGAGGGGTACAATGAGCAGTTCTTC
>TRBV7-8|TRBJ1-2|NA|NA
CASSFGNLDGYTF
TGTGCCAGCAGCTTCGGGAATCTCGATGGCTACACCTTC
>TRBV10-3|TRBJ1-2|NA|NA
CAISEKQGASYGYTF
TGTGCCATCAGTGAGAAACAGGGAGCCAGCTATGGCTACACCTTC
>TRBV4-2|TRBJ1-2|NA|NA
CASSQQAREGGYTF
TGTGCCAGCAGCCAGCAGGCCAGGGAAGGTGGCTACACCTTC
>TRBV7-9|TRBJ1-3|NA|NA
CASSLGIRDGNTIYF
TGTGCCAGCAGCTTAGGTATCAGGGATGGAAACACCATATATTTT
>TRBV5-1|TRBJ1-1|TRBD1|NA
CASSPTATGAEAFF
TGCGCCAGCAGCCCCACAGCGACAGGGGCTGAAGCTTTCTTT
>TRBV5-1|TRBJ1-1|NA|NA
CASSRTGTLNTEAFF
TGCGCCAGCAGCAGAACCGGGACACTTAACACTGAAGCTTTCTTT
>TRBV4-3|TRBJ2-1|TRBD2|once
CASSRPRGRVNEQFF
TGCGCCAGCAGCCGCCCTCGGGGGAGGGTCAATGAGCAGTTCTTC
>TRBV5-1|TRBJ2-5|NA|once
CASSWAETQYF
TGCGCCAGCAGCTGGGCGGAGACCCAGTACTTC
>TRBV4-3|TRBJ1-4|NA|NA
CASSQTRGSNEKLFF
TGCGCCAGCAGCCAAACCAGGGGATCTAATGAAAAACTGTTTTTT
>TRBV6-5|TRBJ1-1|NA|NA
CASSYGGKGTEAFF
TGTGCCAGCAGTTACGGAGGGAAGGGGACTGAAGCTTTCTTT
>TRBV14|TRBJ2-1|TRBD2|NA
CASSQGLADYNEQFF
TGTGCCAGCAGCCAAGGGCTAGCGGATTACAATGAGCAGTTCTTC
>TRBV28|TRBJ2-7|TRBD2|NA
CASSLSGTSGKYEQYF
TGTGCCAGCAGTTTATCGGGTACTAGCGGGAAATACGAGCAGTACTTC
>TRBV29-1|TRBJ2-1|TRBD2|once
CSVALGLVGDEQFF
TGCAGCGTTGCCCTCGGACTAGTCGGCGATGAGCAGTTCTTC